The 10 T cell receptor beta chains presented below share a single source sample, sequenced in a study of blood T cell repertoires in COVID-19. The repertoire was sequenced with immunoSEQ multiplex PCR; TCRdb's copy has only in-frame clones and lacks some. Here the sample spans around 270,000 clones, around 84% being singletons. The material sequenced was peripheral blood. These receptors were obtained from a man aged 55 to 70 with acute or convalescent COVID-19.

This clone was seen more than once but under ten times. This chain joins TRBV9 and TRBJ2-3, with 16 bases that match TRBD2. Germline V gives CDR1 SGDLS, CDR2 YYNGEE. This CDR3 spans 19 amino acids. V lost 3 bases and J lost 2; bases outside the gene matches: 9. The CDR3 region is CASSALGTSGGAPTDTQYF. The CDR3 DNA is TGTGCCAGCAGCGCCCTCGGGACTAGCGGGGGGGCCCCCACAGATACGCAGTATTTT.

The chain recombines TRBV19 with TRBJ1-1; 9 bases line up with TRBD1. V trimming: 4 bases; J trimming: 1 base; junction bases outside the gene matches: 4. Germline loops: CDR1 LNHDA, CDR2 SQIVND (reference sequence). The CDR3 runs 15 residues. CDR3 amino acids: CASSRPTGGNTEAFF. The CDR3 coding sequence is TGTGCCAGTAGTAGGCCGACAGGGGGGAACACTGAAGCTTTCTTT. Full variable domain (missing parts from reference TRBV19 and TRBJ1-1): DGGITQSPKYLFRKEGQNVTLSCEQNLNHDAMYWYRQDPGQGLRLIYYSQIVNDFQKGDIAEGYSVSREKKESFPLTVTSAQKNPTAFYLCASSRPTGGNTEAFFGQGTRLTVV.

The CDR3 nucleotides read TGTGCCAGTAGTATAGTAGCGGATCCGAACACTGAAGCTTTCTTT. Translation gives CASSIVADPNTEAFF. V gene TRBV19 combines with J gene TRBJ1-1; D not resolved. Trimming stripped 1 base from V and 1 base from J, with 10 bases between. The CDR3 spans 15 residues. The V gene's germline CDR1 is LNHDA and CDR2 SQIVND (reference sequence). Combining the CDR3 with reference TRBV19 and TRBJ1-1 gives the whole variable domain DGGITQSPKYLFRKEGQNVTLSCEQNLNHDAMYWYRQDPGQGLRLIYYSQIVNDFQKGDIAEGYSVSREKKESFPLTVTSAQKNPTAFYLCASSIVADPNTEAFFGQGTRLTVV.

V gene TRBV7-9 combines with J gene TRBJ2-2; D possibly corresponds to TRBD2 (6 bases). CDR3 length: 13 residues. Germline V gene data show CDR1 as SEHNR and CDR2 as FQNEAQ (reference sequence). The V end was cut by 11 bases, the J end by 5 bases, with 15 bases between. CDR3 in amino acids: CAVPGVRTGELFF. The CDR3 DNA sequence: TGTGCCGTCCCGGGGGTTCGGACCGGGGAGCTGTTTTTT.

The chain has TRBV30 and TRBJ1-1; TRBD1 might be the D (6 bases). V was pared by 0 bases and J by 5 bases, with 13 bases between. Germline V gene lookup returns CDR1 GTSNPN and CDR2 SVGIG (reference sequence). CDR3 size: 14 residues. CDR3 amino acids: CAWSVYRARTEAFF. CDR3 nucleotide sequence: TGTGCCTGGAGTGTATACAGGGCGAGGACTGAAGCTTTCTTT.

The chain carries TRBV28 and TRBJ1-5, with 12 bases matching TRBD1. The CDR3 is 19 residues long. The ends lost 8 bases at V and 1 base at J; junction bases unmatched: 15. Germline V gene lookup returns CDR1 MDHEN and CDR2 SYDVKM. The CDR3 DNA is TGTGCCAGCTCAAGTCCTACTCGGGACAGGGGGCACAGCAATCAGCCCCAGCATTTT. Protein: CASSSPTRDRGHSNQPQHF.

The chain joins TRBV20-1 to TRBJ1-2; no definite D call. The V gene lost 2 bases and the J gene lost 5 bases, with 6 bases spanning the gap. This CDR3 comprises 11 residues. The germline V gene encodes CDR1 DFQATT and CDR2 SNEGSKA (reference sequence). The CDR3 DNA is TGCAGTGCTAGATCCGGGTATGGCTACACCTTC. As protein: CSARSGYGYTF.

With regard to this clone: A junction end diverges from the germline sequence, so it may reflect a read error. The gene calls are TRBV7-3 and TRBJ2-7, with a weak D call TRBD2 (7 bases). The length of the CDR3 is 13 residues. The germline CDR1 and CDR2 sequences are SGHTA and FQGTGA. CDR3 in DNA: TGTGCCAGCAGCCCGTCCCACGGGGGGCCCCGGCACTTC. Translation gives CASSPSHGGPRHF.

The chain recombines TRBV3-1 (or the pseudogene TRBV3-2) with TRBJ1-1; D not resolved. CDR3 length equals 13 residues. With 1 base removed from V and 6 bases from J, the gap between germline ends came to 9 bases. Germline CDR1 reads LGHDT; CDR2 reads YNNKEL (reference sequence). In nucleotides, the CDR3 is TGTGCCAGCAGCCAAGTAGTCCTTTCTGAAGCTTTCTTT. This encodes CASSQVVLSEAFF.

A remark on this clone: Other DNA sequences in this sample translate to the same CDR3. The genes are TRBV12-2 and TRBJ1-2; the table's D call, TRBD1, has no DNA check behind it. TRBV12-2 is recorded as a pseudogene. This CDR3 is 17 amino acids long. The CDR3 DNA follows: TGTGCAAGTCGCCTAGTGAACCCGACAGGGGGTGTGGGGGGCTACACCTTC. This sequence encodes CASRLVNPTGGVGGYTF.